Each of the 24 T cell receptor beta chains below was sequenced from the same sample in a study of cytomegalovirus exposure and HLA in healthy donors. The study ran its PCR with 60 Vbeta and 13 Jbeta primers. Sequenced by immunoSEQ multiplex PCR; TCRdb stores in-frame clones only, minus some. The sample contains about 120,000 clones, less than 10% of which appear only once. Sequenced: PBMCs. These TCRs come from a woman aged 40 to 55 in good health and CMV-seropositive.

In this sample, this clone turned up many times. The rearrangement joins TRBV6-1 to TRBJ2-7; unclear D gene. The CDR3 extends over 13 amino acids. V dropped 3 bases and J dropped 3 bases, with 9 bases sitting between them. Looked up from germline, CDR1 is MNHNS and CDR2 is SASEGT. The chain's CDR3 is CASSERQLYEQYF. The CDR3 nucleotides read TGTGCCAGCAGTGAGCGGCAGCTCTACGAGCAGTACTTC.

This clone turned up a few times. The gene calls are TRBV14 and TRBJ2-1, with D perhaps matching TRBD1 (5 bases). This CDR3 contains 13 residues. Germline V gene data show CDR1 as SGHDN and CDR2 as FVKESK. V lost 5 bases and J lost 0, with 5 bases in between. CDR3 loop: CASSRGSYNEQFF. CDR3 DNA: TGTGCCAGCAGCAGGGGCTCCTACAATGAGCAGTTCTTC.

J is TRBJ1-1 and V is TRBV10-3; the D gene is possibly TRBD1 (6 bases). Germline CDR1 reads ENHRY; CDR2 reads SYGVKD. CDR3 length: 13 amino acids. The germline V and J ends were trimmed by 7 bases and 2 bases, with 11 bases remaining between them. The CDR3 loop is CAITTGFNTEAFF. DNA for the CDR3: TGTGCCATCACAACAGGGTTTAACACTGAAGCTTTCTTT.

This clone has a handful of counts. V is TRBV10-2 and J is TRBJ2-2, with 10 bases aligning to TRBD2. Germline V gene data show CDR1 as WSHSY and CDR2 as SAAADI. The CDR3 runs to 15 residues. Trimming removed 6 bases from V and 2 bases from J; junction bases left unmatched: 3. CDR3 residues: CASSLAGANTGELFF. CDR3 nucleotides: TGCGCCAGCAGCCTAGCGGGGGCCAACACCGGGGAGCTGTTTTTT.

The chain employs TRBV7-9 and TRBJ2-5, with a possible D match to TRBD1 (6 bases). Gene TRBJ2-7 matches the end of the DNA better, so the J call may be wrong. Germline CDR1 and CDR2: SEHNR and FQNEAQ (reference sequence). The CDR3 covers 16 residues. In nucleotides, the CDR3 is TGTGCCAGCAGCTCCAATCCGGGACATAGCTCCTACGAGCAGTACTTC. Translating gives CASSSNPGHSSYEQYF.

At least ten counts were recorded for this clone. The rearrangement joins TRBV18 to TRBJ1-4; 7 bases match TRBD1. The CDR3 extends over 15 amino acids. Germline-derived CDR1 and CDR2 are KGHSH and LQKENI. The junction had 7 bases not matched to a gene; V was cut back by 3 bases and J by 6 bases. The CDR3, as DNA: TGTGCCAGCTCACCTGCGACAGGGCTGGATGAAAAACTGTTTTTT. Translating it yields CASSPATGLDEKLFF.

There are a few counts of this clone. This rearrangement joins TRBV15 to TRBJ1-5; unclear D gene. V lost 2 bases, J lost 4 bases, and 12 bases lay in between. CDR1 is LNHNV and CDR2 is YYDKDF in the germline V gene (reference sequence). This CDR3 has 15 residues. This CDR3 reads CATSRPAGLNQPQHF. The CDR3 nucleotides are TGTGCCACCAGCAGACCTGCAGGACTTAATCAGCCCCAGCATTTT.

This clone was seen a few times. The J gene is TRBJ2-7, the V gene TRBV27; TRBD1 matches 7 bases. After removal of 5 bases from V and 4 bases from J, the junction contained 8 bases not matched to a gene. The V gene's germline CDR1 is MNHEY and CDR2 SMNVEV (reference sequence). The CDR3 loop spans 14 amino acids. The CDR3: CASSPRDSQYEQYF. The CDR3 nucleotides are TGTGCCAGCAGTCCCCGGGACAGCCAATACGAGCAGTACTTC.

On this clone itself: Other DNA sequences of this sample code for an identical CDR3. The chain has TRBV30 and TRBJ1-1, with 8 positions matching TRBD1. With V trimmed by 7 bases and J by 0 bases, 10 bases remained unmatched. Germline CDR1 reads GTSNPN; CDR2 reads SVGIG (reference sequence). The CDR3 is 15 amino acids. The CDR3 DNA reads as TGTGCCTCCTTCAGACAGGGGCCAATGAACACTGAAGCTTTCTTT. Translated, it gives CASFRQGPMNTEAFF.

This CDR3 reads CASSEVAYSTDEQFF. CDR3 bases: TGTGCCAGCAGTGAAGTAGCTTATAGTACGGATGAGCAGTTCTTC. The chain uses TRBV6-1 and TRBJ2-1; no clear D gene. Germline values: CDR1 MNHNS, CDR2 SASEGT. The CDR3 runs 15 residues. V was clipped by 1 base and J by 8 bases, with 15 bases between them.

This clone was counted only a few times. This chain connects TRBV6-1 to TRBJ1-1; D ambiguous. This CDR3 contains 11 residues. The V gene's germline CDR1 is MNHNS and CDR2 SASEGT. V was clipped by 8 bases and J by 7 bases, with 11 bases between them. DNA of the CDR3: TGTGCCAGCCCCAACCCGGGTGAAGCTTTCTTT. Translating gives CASPNPGEAFF.

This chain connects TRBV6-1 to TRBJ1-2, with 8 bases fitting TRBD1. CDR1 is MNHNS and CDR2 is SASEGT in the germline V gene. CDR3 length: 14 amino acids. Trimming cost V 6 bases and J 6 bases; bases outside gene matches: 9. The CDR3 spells CASSLYTGGDGYTF. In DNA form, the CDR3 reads TGTGCCAGCAGCTTATACACAGGGGGAGATGGCTACACCTTC.

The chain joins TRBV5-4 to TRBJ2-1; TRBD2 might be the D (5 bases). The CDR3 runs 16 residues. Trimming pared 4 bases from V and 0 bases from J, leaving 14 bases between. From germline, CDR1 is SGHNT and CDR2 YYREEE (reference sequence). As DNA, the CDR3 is TGTGCCAGCAGCGCTGGGAGTGGGAGCTCCTACAATGAGCAGTTCTTC. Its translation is CASSAGSGSSYNEQFF. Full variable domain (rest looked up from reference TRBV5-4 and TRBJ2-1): ETGVTQSPTHLIKTRGQQVTLRCSSQSGHNTVSWYQQALGQGPQFIFQYYREEENGRGNFPPRFSGLQFPNYSSELNVNALELDDSALYLCASSAGSGSSYNEQFFGPGTRLTVL.

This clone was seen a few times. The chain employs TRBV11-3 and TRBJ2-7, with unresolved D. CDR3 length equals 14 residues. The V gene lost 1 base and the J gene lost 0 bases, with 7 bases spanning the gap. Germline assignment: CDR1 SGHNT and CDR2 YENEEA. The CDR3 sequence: CASSLAPSSYEQYF. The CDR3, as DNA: TGTGCCAGCAGCTTAGCCCCGAGCTCCTACGAGCAGTACTTC.

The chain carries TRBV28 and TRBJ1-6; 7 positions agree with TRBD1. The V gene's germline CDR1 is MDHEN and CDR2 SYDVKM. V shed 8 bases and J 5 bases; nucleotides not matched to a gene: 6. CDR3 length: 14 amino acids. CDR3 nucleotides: TGTGCCAGCGGTTGGGGACAGCATAATTCACCCCTCCACTTT. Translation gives CASGWGQHNSPLHF.

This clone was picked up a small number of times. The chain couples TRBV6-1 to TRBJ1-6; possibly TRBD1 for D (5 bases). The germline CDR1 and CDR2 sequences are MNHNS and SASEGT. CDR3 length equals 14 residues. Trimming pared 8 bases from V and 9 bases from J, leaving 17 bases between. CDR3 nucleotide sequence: TGTGCCAGCGGGAACGTGGGGGGAGGTTCACCCCTCCACTTT. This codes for CASGNVGGGSPLHF.

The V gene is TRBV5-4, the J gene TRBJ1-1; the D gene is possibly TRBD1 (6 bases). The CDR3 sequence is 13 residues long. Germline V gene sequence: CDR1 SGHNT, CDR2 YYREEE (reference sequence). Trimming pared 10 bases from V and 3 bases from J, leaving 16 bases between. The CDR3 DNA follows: TGTGCCGGCGGGGTAGGGGGGGACACTGAAGCTTTCTTT. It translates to CAGGVGGDTEAFF.

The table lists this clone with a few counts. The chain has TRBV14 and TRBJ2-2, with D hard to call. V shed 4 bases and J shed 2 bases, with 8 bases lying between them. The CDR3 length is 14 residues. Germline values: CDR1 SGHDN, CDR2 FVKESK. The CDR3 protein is CASSRARNTGELFF. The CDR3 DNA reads TGTGCCAGCAGCCGAGCTCGAAACACCGGGGAGCTGTTTTTT.

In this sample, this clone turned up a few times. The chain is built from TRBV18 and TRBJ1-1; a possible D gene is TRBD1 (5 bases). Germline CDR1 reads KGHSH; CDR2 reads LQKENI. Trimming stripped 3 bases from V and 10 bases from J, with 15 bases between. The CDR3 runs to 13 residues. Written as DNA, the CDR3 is TGTGCCAGCTCACCGTCGACAGAGAACGCAGCTTTCTTT. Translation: CASSPSTENAAFF.

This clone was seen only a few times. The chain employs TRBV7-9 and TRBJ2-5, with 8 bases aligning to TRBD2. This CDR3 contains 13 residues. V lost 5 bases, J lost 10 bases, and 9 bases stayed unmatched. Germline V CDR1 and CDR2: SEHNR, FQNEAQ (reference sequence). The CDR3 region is CASSPGTSGDQYF. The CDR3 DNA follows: TGTGCCAGCAGCCCCGGGACTAGTGGGGACCAGTACTTC.

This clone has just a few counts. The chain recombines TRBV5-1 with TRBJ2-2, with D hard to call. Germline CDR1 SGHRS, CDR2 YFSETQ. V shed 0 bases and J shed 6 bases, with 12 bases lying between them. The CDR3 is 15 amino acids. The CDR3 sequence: CASSLELGRPGELFF. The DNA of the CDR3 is TGCGCCAGCAGCTTGGAATTGGGCCGACCCGGGGAGCTGTTTTTT.

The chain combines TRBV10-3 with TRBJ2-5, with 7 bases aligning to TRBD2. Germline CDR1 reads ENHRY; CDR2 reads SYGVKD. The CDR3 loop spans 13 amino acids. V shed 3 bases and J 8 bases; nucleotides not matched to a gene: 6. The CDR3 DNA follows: TGTGCCATCAGTGAATCTCGGGGGGATACCCAGTACTTC. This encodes CAISESRGDTQYF.

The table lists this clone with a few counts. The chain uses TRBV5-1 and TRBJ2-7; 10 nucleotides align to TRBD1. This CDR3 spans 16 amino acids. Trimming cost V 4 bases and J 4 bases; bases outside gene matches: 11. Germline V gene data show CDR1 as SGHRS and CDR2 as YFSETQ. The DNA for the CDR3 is TGCGCCAGCAGCCCGCAACCGGGACAGGGGTCGTACGAGCAGTACTTC. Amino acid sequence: CASSPQPGQGSYEQYF. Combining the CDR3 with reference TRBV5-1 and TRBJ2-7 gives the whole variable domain KAGVTQTPRYLIKTRGQQVTLSCSPISGHRSVSWYQQTPGQGLQFLFEYFSETQRNKGNFPGRFSGRQFSNSRSEMNVSTLELGDSALYLCASSPQPGQGSYEQYFGPGTRLTVT.

The CDR3 loop is CASSMGAGVYEQYF. The DNA for the CDR3 is TGTGCCAGTAGTATGGGGGCAGGCGTCTACGAGCAGTACTTC. The chain has TRBV19 and TRBJ2-7, with a possible D match to TRBD1 (6 bases). Germline CDR1 LNHDA, CDR2 SQIVND (reference sequence). This CDR3 is 14 amino acids long. Trimming stripped 3 bases from V and 3 bases from J, with 12 bases between.